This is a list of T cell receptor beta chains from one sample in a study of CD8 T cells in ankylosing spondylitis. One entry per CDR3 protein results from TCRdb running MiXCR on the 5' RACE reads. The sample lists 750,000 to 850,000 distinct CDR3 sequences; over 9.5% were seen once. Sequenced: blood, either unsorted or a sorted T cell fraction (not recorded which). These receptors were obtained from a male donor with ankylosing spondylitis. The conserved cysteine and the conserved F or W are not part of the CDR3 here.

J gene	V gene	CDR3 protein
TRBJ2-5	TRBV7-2	ASSFLSTQY
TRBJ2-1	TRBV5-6	ASSSRPGPYNEQF
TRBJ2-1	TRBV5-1	ASRLMGLRYSYNEQF
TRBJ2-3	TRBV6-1	ASSPRGGTSIRTDTQY
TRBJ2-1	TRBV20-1	SARVAGGRSNEQF
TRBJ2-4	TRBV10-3	AISEGQGVKNIQY
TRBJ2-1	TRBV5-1	ASTERSSYNEQF
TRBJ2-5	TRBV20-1	SARLTIQETQY
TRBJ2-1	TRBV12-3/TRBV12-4	ASSLGDLPTREQF
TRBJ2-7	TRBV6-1	ASSMAPGTPYEQY
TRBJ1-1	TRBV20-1	SARTRGGLGEAF
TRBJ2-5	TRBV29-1	SVEGSASGGPETQY
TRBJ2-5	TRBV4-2	ASSQDRGGTGATQY
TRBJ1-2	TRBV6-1	ASRIDGLRGYT
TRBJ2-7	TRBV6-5	ASSYFASGSMFYEQY
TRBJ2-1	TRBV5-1	ASSFRTSGSSEQF
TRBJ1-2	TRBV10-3	AISGTGGRGYT
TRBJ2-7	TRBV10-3	AIRRTSGGRDEQY
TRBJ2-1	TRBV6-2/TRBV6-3	ASSYSMVGEEF
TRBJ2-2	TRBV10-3	AIRDRVDGELF
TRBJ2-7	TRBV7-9	ASSRSGNAYEQY
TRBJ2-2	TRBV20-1	SAPGVGGANTGELF
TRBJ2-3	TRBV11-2	ASRWTSGMSDTQY
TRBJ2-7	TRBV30	AWTLARRGGTEQY
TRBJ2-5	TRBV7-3	ASSPSRRSQETQY
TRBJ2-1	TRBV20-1	SARGQGWDEQF
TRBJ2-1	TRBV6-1	ASSPRLAATYNEQF
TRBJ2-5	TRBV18	ASSPPSGTQETQY
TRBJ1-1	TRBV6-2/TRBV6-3	ASSYWGAGRVGTEAF
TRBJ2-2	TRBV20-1	SAGQFNTGELF
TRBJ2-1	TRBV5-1	ASSQSPGQGYNEQF
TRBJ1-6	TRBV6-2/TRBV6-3	ASTQRGVHNSPLH
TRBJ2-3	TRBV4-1	ASSQDVDRGMRDTQY